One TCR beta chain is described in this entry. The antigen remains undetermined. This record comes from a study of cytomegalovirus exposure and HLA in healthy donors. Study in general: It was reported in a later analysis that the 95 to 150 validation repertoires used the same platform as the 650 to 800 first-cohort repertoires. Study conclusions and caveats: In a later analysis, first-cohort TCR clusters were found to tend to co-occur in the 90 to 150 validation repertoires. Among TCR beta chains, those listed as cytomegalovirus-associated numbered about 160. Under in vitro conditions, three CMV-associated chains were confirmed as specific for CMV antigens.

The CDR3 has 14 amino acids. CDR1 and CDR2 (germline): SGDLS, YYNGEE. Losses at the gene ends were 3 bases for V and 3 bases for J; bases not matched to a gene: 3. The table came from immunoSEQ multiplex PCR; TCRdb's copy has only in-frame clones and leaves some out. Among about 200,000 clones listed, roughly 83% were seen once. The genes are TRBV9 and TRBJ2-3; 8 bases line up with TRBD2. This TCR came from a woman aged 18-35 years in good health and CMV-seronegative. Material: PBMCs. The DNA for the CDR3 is TGTGCCAGCAGCGCTCTAGCGGGTACAGATACGCAGTATTTT. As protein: CASSALAGTDTQYF.